This T cell receptor beta chain was sequenced in a study of T cell changes during pregnancy in multiple sclerosis. Data came from immunoSEQ multiplex PCR; TCRdb stores just in-frame clones and leaves some out. The sample holds 39,000 or so clones, around 90% seen once. CDR3 size: 15 residues. After removal of 1 base from V and 6 bases from J, the junction contained 3 bases not matched to a gene. Germline CDR1 MGHRA, CDR2 YSYEKL. This clonotype was sampled from a female donor in good health, enrolled as a control in a pregnancy study. The chain joins TRBV4-1 to TRBJ2-3; the match to TRBD1 covers 11 bases. The sample consisted of CD4+ T cells from peripheral blood mononuclear cells, taken after pregnancy. The CDR3 DNA follows: TGCGCCAGCAGCCAAGGGACAGGGGGCGCGGATACGCAGTATTTT. As protein: CASSQGTGGADTQYF.